Listed here are 30 T cell receptor beta chains from one sample, sequenced in a study of CD8 T cells in Susac syndrome. The RNA input was roughly 0.45 to 1 ug, and it was reverse transcribed with random hexamers. One entry per CDR3 protein results from TCRdb running MiXCR on the immunoSEQ multiplex PCR reads. The repertoire has 230,000 or so distinct CDR3 sequences, around 95% of them found once; the top ten carry 0.075% to 0.095%. Sequencing was performed on CD4+ T cells from PBMCs. Receptors were obtained from a human donor with multiple sclerosis.

The CDR3 DNA is TGTGCCACCAGTGATACACGACAGGGATTCACCGGGGAGCTGTTTTTT. Translation gives CATSDTRQGFTGELFF. The genes are TRBV24-1 and TRBJ2-2; 7 bases are shared with TRBD1. Looked up from germline, CDR1 is KGHDR and CDR2 is SFDVKD. Trimming took 3 bases from V and 4 from J; bases not matched to a gene: 7. The CDR3 loop spans 16 amino acids.

This chain joins TRBV27 and TRBJ1-2, with TRBD1 identical over 7 bases. The CDR3 contains 14 residues. Germline assignment: CDR1 MNHEY and CDR2 SMNVEV (reference sequence). Unmatched junction bases numbered 9, after V lost 2 bases and J lost 9 bases. The CDR3 sequence is CASSLVGQALRYTF. DNA for the CDR3: TGTGCCAGCAGTTTAGTCGGACAGGCTTTGCGCTACACCTTC.

The V call is TRBV3-1, the J call TRBJ1-1; D unclear. In germline, CDR1 is LGHDT, CDR2 YNNKEL (reference sequence). Trimming stripped 1 base from V and 1 base from J, with 13 bases between. CDR3 length: 16 amino acids. CDR3 residues: CASSQARVAPNTEAFF. The CDR3 DNA reads TGTGCCAGCAGCCAAGCTCGCGTGGCCCCGAACACTGAAGCTTTCTTT.

In its sample, this clonotype was seen a few times. The chain carries TRBV5-1 and TRBJ1-1, with 7 bases fitting TRBD1. The CDR3 covers 14 residues. Looked up from germline, CDR1 is SGHRS and CDR2 is YFSETQ. V was clipped by 3 bases and J by 5 bases; unmatched bases: 7. CDR3 sequence reads: CASSSEQGRTEAFF. For the CDR3, the DNA is TGCGCCAGCAGCTCGGAACAGGGGCGGACTGAAGCTTTCTTT.

The gene calls are TRBV29-1 and TRBJ2-3; D is ambiguous. Trimming took off 6 bases at V and 1 base at J, with 14 bases between the two ends. Germline V gene lookup returns CDR1 SQVTM and CDR2 ANQGSEA. The CDR3 loop spans 14 amino acids. The CDR3, as DNA: TGCAGCGTAGGGTACATGCTTGGCACAGATACGCAGTATTTT. It codes for CSVGYMLGTDTQYF.

Note on this clonotype: A junction boundary mismatches the germline segment, possibly from a read error. This chain uses TRBV12-3 or TRBV12-4 with TRBJ2-7; tentatively, D is TRBD2 (5 bases). This CDR3 spans 15 amino acids. CDR3 protein: CASSFFGGRTYERYF. The CDR3 nucleotides read TGTGCCAGCAGTTTCTTCGGTGGGAGAACCTACGAGCGGTACTTC.

The chain carries TRBV12-3 or TRBV12-4 and TRBJ2-5, with D uncertain. With 3 bases removed from V and 4 bases from J, the gap between germline ends came to 12 bases. The CDR3 covers 14 residues. The CDR3 DNA reads as TGTGCCAGCAGTTTTCTATCGGTGGGAGAGACCCAGTACTTC. Translation gives CASSFLSVGETQYF.

The CDR3 sequence: CSVVADTQYF. Written as DNA, the CDR3 is TGCAGCGTTGTAGCAGATACGCAGTATTTT. The chain links TRBV29-1 to TRBJ2-3, with D unclear. CDR1 is SQVTM and CDR2 is ANQGSEA in the germline V gene. V was cut by 4 bases and J by 4 bases, with 3 bases left in between. The CDR3 has 10 residues.

This chain joins TRBV20-1 and TRBJ1-1; D is undetermined. The V end lost 3 bases, the J end lost 0 bases, and 11 bases lay between the germline ends. This CDR3 region has 14 residues. Germline values: CDR1 DFQATT, CDR2 SNEGSKA (reference sequence). Here the CDR3 DNA reads TGCAGTGCTAGGATTCCGGCGATGAACACTGAAGCTTTCTTT. Translation gives CSARIPAMNTEAFF.

This clonotype appeared once. The chain joins TRBV7-3 to TRBJ2-7; D uncertain. The germline V and J ends were trimmed by 5 bases and 2 bases, with 10 bases remaining between them. The CDR3 runs to 13 residues. From germline, CDR1 is SGHTA and CDR2 FQGTGA. CDR3 residues: CASSPRTPYEQYF. CDR3 sequence (DNA): TGTGCCAGCAGCCCTCGGACCCCCTACGAGCAGTACTTC.

This chain joins TRBV5-1 and TRBJ2-6; D is uncertain. Germline CDR1 SGHRS, CDR2 YFSETQ. V was trimmed by 0 bases and J by 0 bases, leaving 10 bases between them. CDR3 size: 17 residues. CDR3: CASSLASTYSGANVLTF. Here the CDR3 DNA reads TGCGCCAGCAGCTTGGCCTCGACTTACTCTGGGGCCAACGTCCTGACTTTC.

This clonotype was seen once. This chain joins TRBV7-9 and TRBJ1-2; D may be TRBD1 (5 bases). Trimming took off 0 bases at V and 10 bases at J, with 15 bases between the two ends. The CDR3 totals 14 residues. Germline V gene data show CDR1 as SEHNR and CDR2 as FQNEAQ (reference sequence). CDR3 region: CASSLAGEGAAYTF. CDR3 nucleotide sequence: TGTGCCAGCAGCTTAGCGGGAGAAGGGGCTGCCTACACCTTC.

The chain carries TRBV5-1 and TRBJ1-2, with D maybe TRBD1 (5 bases). Germline CDR1 and CDR2: SGHRS and YFSETQ. This CDR3 is built from 15 residues. V dropped 4 bases and J dropped 0 bases, with 13 bases sitting between them. The CDR3 protein is CASSAGTATNYGYTF. CDR3 bases: TGCGCCAGCAGCGCGGGGACGGCTACTAACTATGGCTACACCTTC.

V is TRBV6-6 and J is TRBJ1-6, with a tentative D call TRBD1 (5 bases). Looked up from germline, CDR1 is MNHNY and CDR2 is SVGAGI (reference sequence). Trimming cost V 2 bases and J 14 bases, with 22 bases left between them. The length of the CDR3 is 16 residues. CDR3 coding DNA: TGTGCCAGCAGTTACCTACCGGGGGTTCCCGTGGAGTCCCTCCACTTT. Amino acid sequence: CASSYLPGVPVESLHF.

The chain couples TRBV12-3 or TRBV12-4 to TRBJ1-1, with TRBD1 matching over 8 bases. The CDR3 covers 14 residues. J was trimmed by 4 bases and V by 7 bases; bases with no gene match: 8. CDR3 in DNA: TGTGCCAGCACCGGACAGGGCATCATCACTGAAGCTTTCTTT. This gives the protein CASTGQGIITEAFF.

The chain has TRBV7-8 and TRBJ2-3, with a possible D match to TRBD1 (5 bases). Trimming took 1 base from V and 1 from J, leaving 18 bases between them. This CDR3 region has 18 residues. CDR1 and CDR2 from the germline V gene are SGHVS and FQNEAQ. The CDR3 DNA sequence: TGTGCCAGCAGCTTAGGCTGGGGCGACCTCAGGGGCACAGATACGCAGTATTTT. This sequence encodes CASSLGWGDLRGTDTQYF.

This chain links TRBV7-9 with TRBJ1-2; D unclear. The V end lost 3 bases, the J end lost 5 bases, and 16 bases lay between the germline ends. Germline lookup yields CDR1 SEHNR and CDR2 FQNEAQ (reference sequence). The CDR3 extends over 15 amino acids. DNA of the CDR3: TGTGCCAGCAGCTTCCCACACGCGCAGGAATATGGCTACACCTTC. Amino acid sequence: CASSFPHAQEYGYTF. The entire variable domain, with the rest obtained from reference TRBV7-9 and TRBJ1-2, is as follows: DTGVSQNPRHKITKRGQNVTFRCDPISEHNRLYWYRQTLGQGPEFLTYFQNEAQLEKSRLLSDRFSAERPKGSFSTLEIQRTEQGDSAMYLCASSFPHAQEYGYTFGSGTRLTVV.

This clonotype was observed once. V and J are TRBV12-3 or TRBV12-4 and TRBJ2-3; TRBD1 agrees at 8 bases. Germline trimming cut 5 bases from V and 10 bases from J; bases unmatched to any gene: 5. The CDR3 extends over 12 amino acids. CDR3 sequence reads: CASSGQGRPQYF. The DNA of the CDR3 is TGTGCCAGCAGTGGACAGGGCAGACCGCAGTATTTT.

The rearrangement uses TRBV7-2 and TRBJ2-1; TRBD2 matches 10 bases. V lost 8 bases to trimming and J lost 6 bases; unmatched junction nucleotides: 10. This CDR3 is 15 amino acids long. CDR1 is SGHTA and CDR2 is FQGNSA in the germline V gene. The CDR3, as DNA: TGTGCCAGCCGCCCCGGGCTAGCGGGAGCCAATGAGCAGTTCTTC. As protein: CASRPGLAGANEQFF.

This clonotype was seen only once. This chain uses TRBV4-1 with TRBJ1-6; D remains ambiguous. CDR3 size: 15 residues. The V end was cut by 4 bases, the J end by 5 bases, with 12 bases between. Germline lookup yields CDR1 MGHRA and CDR2 YSYEKL. The CDR3 reads CASSLPQRNNSPLHF. The DNA of the CDR3 is TGCGCCAGCAGCCTCCCCCAGCGGAATAATTCACCCCTCCACTTT.

The rearrangement links TRBV7-3 to TRBJ1-1, with TRBD1 as a possible D gene (5 bases). The CDR3 is 15 amino acids. The V and J ends lost 4 bases and 0 bases respectively, with 12 bases between them. Looked up from germline, CDR1 is SGHTA and CDR2 is FQGTGA. CDR3 sequence reads: CASSSRGAMNTEAFF. The CDR3 bases are TGTGCCAGCAGCTCAAGGGGAGCGATGAACACTGAAGCTTTCTTT.

The chain has TRBV9 and TRBJ2-7; 8 bases map to TRBD1. CDR3 length: 15 amino acids. V lost 0 bases, J lost 1 base, and 3 bases stayed unmatched. The germline gives CDR1 SGDLS, CDR2 YYNGEE. The CDR3 DNA reads TGTGCCAGCAGCGTAGAGACAGGGGATTCCTACGAGCAGTACTTC. Amino acids: CASSVETGDSYEQYF. Supplemented by reference TRBV9 and TRBJ2-7, the full variable domain reads DSGVTQTPKHLITATGQRVTLRCSPRSGDLSVYWYQQSLDQGLQFLIQYYNGEERAKGNILERFSAQQFPDLHSELNLSSLELGDSALYFCASSVETGDSYEQYFGPGTRLTVT.

This chain uses TRBV20-1 with TRBJ2-3; D unclear. Trimming removed 6 bases from V and 1 base from J, with 14 bases in between. The CDR3 has 14 amino acids. Germline CDR1 is DFQATT and CDR2 is SNEGSKA (reference sequence). Here the CDR3 reads CSAALSGGTDTQYF. In DNA form, the CDR3 reads TGCAGTGCCGCTCTCAGTGGCGGCACAGATACGCAGTATTTT.

As regards this clonotype: One end of the junction does not line up with germline, which may come from a read error. The chain uses TRBV7-2 and TRBJ2-4, with a possible D match to TRBD1 (6 bases). This CDR3 spans 15 amino acids. CDR1 is SGHTA and CDR2 is FQGNSA in the germline V gene. The CDR3 region is CASSFSGGGENIQYF. In DNA form, the CDR3 reads TGTGCCAGCAGCTTTTCGGGTGGGGGCGAAAACATTCAATACTTC.

The genes are TRBV7-9 and TRBJ1-1, with TRBD1 matching over 9 bases. The CDR3 runs to 15 residues. Germline values: CDR1 SEHNR, CDR2 FQNEAQ (reference sequence). The V and J ends lost 3 bases and 5 bases, in that order; junction bases with no gene match: 7. CDR3 sequence reads: CASSLGTGGRTEAFF. As DNA, the CDR3 is TGTGCCAGCAGCTTGGGAACAGGGGGCCGTACTGAAGCTTTCTTT.

This chain uses TRBV3-1 with TRBJ2-6; D is possibly TRBD1 (5 bases). The CDR3 runs 17 residues. V shed 0 bases and J shed 5 bases, with 14 bases lying between them. The germline V gene has CDR1 LGHDT and CDR2 YNNKEL (reference sequence). CDR3 sequence (DNA): TGTGCCAGCAGCCAAGATCCTAAGCAGGGAAGGGCCAACGTCCTGACTTTC. It encodes CASSQDPKQGRANVLTF. The variable domain in full, completed from reference TRBV3-1 and TRBJ2-6, reads DTAVSQTPKYLVTQMGNDKSIKCEQNLGHDTMYWYKQDSKKFLKIMFSYNNKELIINETVPNRFSPKSPDKAHLNLHINSLELGDSAVYFCASSQDPKQGRANVLTFGAGSRLTVL.

In regard to this clonotype: The junction does not match germline at one end; this may be a read error. The chain uses TRBV7-7 and TRBJ2-6, with 9 bases that match TRBD2. There are 20 residues in the CDR3. Germline CDR1 SSHAT, CDR2 FNYEAQ (reference sequence). CDR3 sequence: CASSLALRIAGVSGANVLTF. In DNA form, the CDR3 reads TGTGCTAGCAGCTTAGCGCTAAGAATAGCGGGAGTTTCCGGGGCCAACGTCCTGACTTTC. The full variable domain, with the rest looked up from reference TRBV7-7 and TRBJ2-6, is GAGVSQSPRYKVTKRGQDVTLRCDPISSHATLYWYQQALGQGPEFLTYFNYEAQPDKSGLPSDRFSAERPEGSISTLTIQRTEQRDSAMYRCASSLALRIAGVSGANVLTFGAGSRLTVL.

This chain uses TRBV5-4 with TRBJ2-3; 7 nucleotides line up with TRBD2. Germline V gene sequence: CDR1 SGHNT, CDR2 YYREEE (reference sequence). This CDR3 contains 14 residues. The junction had 8 bases not matched to a gene; V was cut back by 4 bases and J by 6 bases. CDR3 DNA: TGTGCCAGCAGCACACGGACTAGTACTGATACGCAGTATTTT. Its translation is CASSTRTSTDTQYF.

The chain uses TRBV18 and TRBJ2-7; D unresolved. Trimming took 1 base from V and 1 from J, leaving 2 bases between them. The CDR3 totals 12 residues. CDR1 KGHSH and CDR2 LQKENI come from the germline V gene. The chain's CDR3 is CASSPQSYEQYF. CDR3 in DNA: TGTGCCAGCTCACCACAATCCTACGAGCAGTACTTC.

V gene TRBV30 combines with J gene TRBJ2-3; TRBD2 might be the D (7 bases). The CDR3 consists of 17 residues. V lost 0 bases and J 6 bases, leaving 22 bases between the germline ends. The germline V gene has CDR1 GTSNPN and CDR2 SVGIG (reference sequence). The CDR3 is CAWSVGASGGLRDTQYF. The CDR3 DNA reads as TGTGCCTGGAGTGTGGGGGCTAGCGGAGGACTCAGGGATACGCAGTATTTT.